The rows below give T cell receptor beta chains drawn from one sample of a study of graft-versus-host responses after intestinal transplantation. Some clones are missing from TCRdb's copy, which holds only in-frame ones; the method was immunoSEQ multiplex PCR. Of fewer than 4,500 clones listed, approximately 94% are singletons. The sequencing used PBMCs, collected 11 days after intestinal transplantation. The receptors were sampled from a human patient who received an intestinal transplant, so some T cells may come from the graft donor. CDR3s include the opening cysteine and the closing phenylalanine or tryptophan. The order of the fields is clone size, V gene, J gene, D gene, CDR3 DNA, CDR3 protein. D genes are given only for firm matches. The size field is filled for only some rows; it gives once, few, many or a size class.

clone_size: NA
v_call: TRBV10-1
j_call: TRBJ2-3
d_call: NA
cdr3_nt: TGCGCCAGCAGTGAGTCTAGGAACACAGATACGCAGTATTTT
cdr3_aa: CASSESRNTDTQYF

clone_size: NA
v_call: TRBV4-1
j_call: TRBJ1-1
d_call: NA
cdr3_nt: TGCGCCAGCAGCCAAGAGAAGAGGGGCGGGAACACTGAAGCTTTCTTT
cdr3_aa: CASSQEKRGGNTEAFF

clone_size: NA
v_call: TRBV27
j_call: TRBJ2-1
d_call: TRBD2
cdr3_nt: TGTGCCAGCGGGTTAGCGGGAGTATTTAATGAGCAGTTCTTC
cdr3_aa: CASGLAGVFNEQFF

clone_size: once
v_call: TRBV2
j_call: TRBJ2-1
d_call: TRBD2
cdr3_nt: TGTGCCAGCACTCGAGTAGCGGGAGGCCCTTCCAGGTATGAGCAGTTCTTC
cdr3_aa: CASTRVAGGPSRYEQFF

clone_size: NA
v_call: TRBV6-5
j_call: TRBJ2-2
d_call: NA
cdr3_nt: TGTGCCAGCAGAGATACAGGGCGGAACACCGGGGAGCTGTTTTTT
cdr3_aa: CASRDTGRNTGELFF

clone_size: NA
v_call: TRBV2
j_call: TRBJ2-5
d_call: NA
cdr3_nt: TGTGCCAGCAGTGAAGGAAAGGGAGGAGGGCAAGAGACCCAGTACTTC
cdr3_aa: CASSEGKGGGQETQYF

clone_size: once
v_call: TRBV7-9
j_call: TRBJ2-1
d_call: TRBD2
cdr3_nt: TGTGCCAGCAGCCCACTAGGGGCGGGAGCCCTGGTCAACAATGAGCAGTTCTTC
cdr3_aa: CASSPLGAGALVNNEQFF

clone_size: NA
v_call: TRBV5-4
j_call: TRBJ2-6
d_call: NA
cdr3_nt: TGTGCCAGCCATGCGGGCGTACCAGACAAAAGTCGGGCCAACGTCCTGACTTTC
cdr3_aa: CASHAGVPDKSRANVLTF

clone_size: NA
v_call: TRBV10-3
j_call: TRBJ2-7
d_call: TRBD2
cdr3_nt: TGTGCCATCAGTGAGCGGAGACTAGCTAGCTCCTACGAGCAGTACTTC
cdr3_aa: CAISERRLASSYEQYF

clone_size: NA
v_call: TRBV30
j_call: TRBJ2-1
d_call: NA
cdr3_nt: TGTGCCTGGAGTCTCATCACTGCGTCCTACAATGAGCAGTTCTTC
cdr3_aa: CAWSLITASYNEQFF

clone_size: NA
v_call: TRBV10-3
j_call: TRBJ2-7
d_call: TRBD1
cdr3_nt: TGTGCCATCAGTGACTTTCAGGGGGACGAGCAGTATTTC
cdr3_aa: CAISDFQGDEQYF

clone_size: NA
v_call: TRBV2
j_call: TRBJ1-2
d_call: NA
cdr3_nt: TGTGCCAGCAGTGAAATCCTGTTGGGGGCAGGGTTCAGTGGCTACACCTTC
cdr3_aa: CASSEILLGAGFSGYTF

clone_size: NA
v_call: TRBV29-1
j_call: TRBJ2-3
d_call: TRBD1
cdr3_nt: TGCAGCGTTGATGGCCCGGGACAGGCCGCATGTGATACGCAGTATTTT
cdr3_aa: CSVDGPGQAACDTQYF

clone_size: NA
v_call: TRBV9
j_call: TRBJ2-7
d_call: NA
cdr3_nt: TGTGCCAGCAGCGTAGCTAGCGTCCCGACCTCCCCCTACGAGCAGTACTTC
cdr3_aa: CASSVASVPTSPYEQYF

clone_size: NA
v_call: TRBV19
j_call: TRBJ1-2
d_call: NA
cdr3_nt: TGTGCCAGTTACCAGACATCCGGGCACTATGGCTACACCTTC
cdr3_aa: CASYQTSGHYGYTF

clone_size: NA
v_call: TRBV5-1
j_call: TRBJ1-1
d_call: TRBD1
cdr3_nt: TGCGCCAGCAGCCAGAACGACAGGGGGCAGGGAGCTTTCTTT
cdr3_aa: CASSQNDRGQGAFF

clone_size: NA
v_call: TRBV27
j_call: TRBJ1-2
d_call: TRBD1
cdr3_nt: TGTGCCAGCAGTTCGATCAGACGTGGGACAGGGTTCTATGGCTACACCTTC
cdr3_aa: CASSSIRRGTGFYGYTF

clone_size: NA
v_call: TRBV29-1
j_call: TRBJ2-2
d_call: NA
cdr3_nt: TGCAGCGTTTTCTTGACGGAATCGAACACCGGGGAGCTGTTTTTT
cdr3_aa: CSVFLTESNTGELFF

clone_size: few
v_call: TRBV27
j_call: TRBJ1-3
d_call: NA
cdr3_nt: TGTGCCAGCAGGGCTGACGACCGGACAGTCGGAAACACCATATATTTT
cdr3_aa: CASRADDRTVGNTIYF

clone_size: NA
v_call: TRBV5-6
j_call: TRBJ2-1
d_call: NA
cdr3_nt: TGTGCCAGCGGCAGGGGTAGGAATGAGCAGTTCTTC
cdr3_aa: CASGRGRNEQFF

clone_size: NA
v_call: TRBV9
j_call: TRBJ2-7
d_call: NA
cdr3_nt: TGTGCCAGCAGCGTAGGTTCTAGCGAGCAGCAGTACTTC
cdr3_aa: CASSVGSSEQQYF

clone_size: NA
v_call: TRBV28
j_call: TRBJ2-1
d_call: NA
cdr3_nt: TGTGCCAGCAGTTTACCCTACTGGCACAATGAGCAGTTCTTC
cdr3_aa: CASSLPYWHNEQFF

clone_size: NA
v_call: TRBV11-2
j_call: TRBJ2-3
d_call: NA
cdr3_nt: TGTGCCAGCAGCTTGAGTACAGATACGCAGTATTTT
cdr3_aa: CASSLSTDTQYF

clone_size: NA
v_call: TRBV18
j_call: TRBJ2-7
d_call: NA
cdr3_nt: TGTGCCAGCTCACCAAACGAGTCCGAGACAGGAACCCCCTACGAGCAGTACTTC
cdr3_aa: CASSPNESETGTPYEQYF

clone_size: NA
v_call: TRBV2
j_call: TRBJ2-3
d_call: NA
cdr3_nt: TGTGCCAGCAGTGAAGCGCTTTATGGAATAGACACAGATACGCAGTATTTT
cdr3_aa: CASSEALYGIDTDTQYF

clone_size: NA
v_call: TRBV7-6
j_call: TRBJ2-3
d_call: TRBD1
cdr3_nt: TGTGCCAGCAGCTTAGCATACAGGGGGCGAGATACGCAGTATTTT
cdr3_aa: CASSLAYRGRDTQYF

clone_size: NA
v_call: TRBV30
j_call: TRBJ2-2
d_call: TRBD2
cdr3_nt: TGTGCCTGGAGTCCCCCCCTTGGCGGGAGGGCCCCGTGGGGTTACACCGGGGAGCTGTTTTTT
cdr3_aa: CAWSPPLGGRAPWGYTGELFF

clone_size: NA
v_call: TRBV6-1
j_call: TRBJ2-3
d_call: NA
cdr3_nt: TGTGCCAGCAGTGCGTCGGATCATGATAATCCGGATACGCAGTATTTT
cdr3_aa: CASSASDHDNPDTQYF

clone_size: NA
v_call: TRBV10-3
j_call: TRBJ1-2
d_call: NA
cdr3_nt: TGTGCCATCAGTGAATCCGGGACGGGCTATGGCTACACCTTC
cdr3_aa: CAISESGTGYGYTF

clone_size: once
v_call: TRBV5-4
j_call: TRBJ1-1
d_call: NA
cdr3_nt: TGTGCCAGCAGCTTAGAATTAGCCACTGAAGCTTTCTTT
cdr3_aa: CASSLELATEAFF

clone_size: NA
v_call: TRBV7-2
j_call: TRBJ2-5
d_call: TRBD2
cdr3_nt: TGTGCCAGCAGCTTTCTAGCGGGACTGACTAGAGAGACCCAGTACTTC
cdr3_aa: CASSFLAGLTRETQYF

clone_size: NA
v_call: TRBV5-6
j_call: TRBJ1-1
d_call: NA
cdr3_nt: TGTGCCAGCAGCTGGTCTCAGGAGGGAAACACTGAAGCTTTCTTT
cdr3_aa: CASSWSQEGNTEAFF

clone_size: NA
v_call: TRBV23-1
j_call: TRBJ2-6
d_call: NA
cdr3_nt: TGCGCCAGCAGGGTCTCGAAGCGTACGCAACAAAGTCGGGCCAACGTCCTGACTTTC
cdr3_aa: CASRVSKRTQQSRANVLTF

clone_size: NA
v_call: TRBV10-1
j_call: TRBJ2-1
d_call: NA
cdr3_nt: TGCGCCAGCAGTGATTCGGTGAGCTCCTACAATGAGCAGTTCTTC
cdr3_aa: CASSDSVSSYNEQFF

clone_size: NA
v_call: TRBV30
j_call: TRBJ2-7
d_call: NA
cdr3_nt: TGTGCCTGGAGTTATCAGAACCTATACGAGCAGTACTTC
cdr3_aa: CAWSYQNLYEQYF

clone_size: NA
v_call: TRBV10-3
j_call: TRBJ2-3
d_call: TRBD1
cdr3_nt: TGTGCCATCAGCCCTGATCGGACAGGCCCATCCGGAGATACGCAGTATTTT
cdr3_aa: CAISPDRTGPSGDTQYF

clone_size: NA
v_call: TRBV18
j_call: TRBJ2-1
d_call: NA
cdr3_nt: TGTGCCAGCTCAGCCGGAGACGGACTACATCCCGAGCAGTTCTTC
cdr3_aa: CASSAGDGLHPEQFF

clone_size: NA
v_call: TRBV6-5
j_call: TRBJ2-7
d_call: TRBD2
cdr3_nt: TGTGCCAGCAGTTACTGGGGGACTAGCGGCACCTACGAGCAGTACTTC
cdr3_aa: CASSYWGTSGTYEQYF

clone_size: NA
v_call: TRBV19
j_call: TRBJ1-1
d_call: NA
cdr3_nt: TGTGCCAGTAGTATTAAAGGGTACACTGAAGCTTTCTTT
cdr3_aa: CASSIKGYTEAFF

clone_size: NA
v_call: TRBV7-9
j_call: TRBJ2-5
d_call: NA
cdr3_nt: TGTGCCAGCAGCTTAGATCCAGCCGAGACCCAGTACTTC
cdr3_aa: CASSLDPAETQYF

clone_size: NA
v_call: TRBV7-9
j_call: TRBJ1-1
d_call: NA
cdr3_nt: TGTGCCAGCAGCTTGTTCGGGAAGGGGGAGAACACTGAAGCTTTCTTT
cdr3_aa: CASSLFGKGENTEAFF

clone_size: NA
v_call: TRBV2
j_call: TRBJ2-7
d_call: TRBD2
cdr3_nt: TGTGCCAGCAGTGAAGTACTAGCGGGGCCACCTACCTACGAGCAGTACTTC
cdr3_aa: CASSEVLAGPPTYEQYF

clone_size: NA
v_call: TRBV28
j_call: TRBJ1-1
d_call: NA
cdr3_nt: TGTGCCAGCAGTTTGACAGGGAACACTGAAGCTTTCTTT
cdr3_aa: CASSLTGNTEAFF

clone_size: NA
v_call: TRBV9
j_call: TRBJ1-5
d_call: TRBD1
cdr3_nt: TGTGCCAGCAGCGTAGTTTCCACACGGGACAGCCAGAGCCATCAGCCCCAGCATTTT
cdr3_aa: CASSVVSTRDSQSHQPQHF

clone_size: NA
v_call: TRBV6-5
j_call: TRBJ2-4
d_call: NA
cdr3_nt: TGTGCCAGCAGTTACGCGGGAGCCAAAAACATTCAGTACTTC
cdr3_aa: CASSYAGAKNIQYF

clone_size: NA
v_call: TRBV27
j_call: TRBJ2-5
d_call: NA
cdr3_nt: TGTGCCAGCAGTATAACCCTTCAAGAGACCCAGTACTTC
cdr3_aa: CASSITLQETQYF

clone_size: NA
v_call: TRBV30
j_call: TRBJ1-4
d_call: TRBD1
cdr3_nt: TGTGCCTGGAGTGACAGGGGGCGAGGGGAAACTAATGAAAAACTGTTTTTT
cdr3_aa: CAWSDRGRGETNEKLFF

clone_size: NA
v_call: TRBV6-1
j_call: TRBJ1-1
d_call: NA
cdr3_nt: TGTGCCAGCAAAGGGATCACTGAAGCTTTCTTT
cdr3_aa: CASKGITEAFF

clone_size: NA
v_call: TRBV2
j_call: TRBJ2-3
d_call: TRBD1
cdr3_nt: TGTGCCAGCAGGGGGGACAGGAGTCCATCTGGTACGCAGTATTTT
cdr3_aa: CASRGDRSPSGTQYF

clone_size: NA
v_call: TRBV28
j_call: TRBJ1-1
d_call: NA
cdr3_nt: TGTGCCAGCAGACCCCGCCACCTGAACACTGAAGCTTTCTTT
cdr3_aa: CASRPRHLNTEAFF

clone_size: NA
v_call: TRBV30
j_call: TRBJ2-7
d_call: NA
cdr3_nt: TGTGCCTGGGAACAGGGAAACTACTACGAGCAGTACTTC
cdr3_aa: CAWEQGNYYEQYF

clone_size: NA
v_call: TRBV7-9
j_call: TRBJ2-1
d_call: NA
cdr3_nt: TGTGCCAGCAGCCTCCTCCGGAGCTATGAGCAGTTCTTC
cdr3_aa: CASSLLRSYEQFF

clone_size: NA
v_call: TRBV4-1
j_call: TRBJ2-7
d_call: TRBD2
cdr3_nt: TGCGCCAGCAGCCAAACGGCCGGGACTAGCGGCTACGAGCAGTACTTC
cdr3_aa: CASSQTAGTSGYEQYF

clone_size: NA
v_call: TRBV2
j_call: TRBJ2-7
d_call: NA
cdr3_nt: TGTGCCAGCAGGCGAACAGCGGACTACGAGCAGTACTTC
cdr3_aa: CASRRTADYEQYF

clone_size: NA
v_call: TRBV18
j_call: TRBJ1-3
d_call: NA
cdr3_nt: TGTGCCAGCTCAGAACATCAGGACTCTGGAAACACCATATATTTT
cdr3_aa: CASSEHQDSGNTIYF